This T cell receptor beta chain was sequenced in a study of CD8+ T cells in alopecia areata. Stated treatment: oral pan-JAK inhibitor, 5-10 mg twice daily. Researchers took lesional scalp punch biopsies and peripheral blood from people who were alopecia areata patients. Extraction and reverse transcription of RNA yielded cDNA as the sequencing template. Produced via immunoSEQ multiplex PCR; TCRdb's table is partial and in-frame only. Found here are roughly 280,000 clones, 60% of them singletons; the top ten hold about 0.9%. This clone was counted at least ten times. Its antigen is unknown. The V end lost 3 bases, the J end lost 4 bases, and 6 bases lay between the germline ends. The CDR3 length is 12 residues. CDR1 is LNHDA, CDR2 SQIVND, per germline (reference sequence). Points from the study as a whole: In lesional scalp, particularly from alopecia totalis/universalis, clonality was higher than in normal scalp.

Sequences were derived from CD4+ T cells sorted from blood, sampled around week 54, from a patient treated with tofacitinib. The chain employs TRBV19 and TRBJ1-1; the D is unclear. The receptor was isolated from a human donor with alopecia areata. CDR3: CASSILGTEAFF. CDR3 in DNA: TGTGCCAGTAGTATTCTCGGCACTGAAGCTTTCTTT.